The entry that follows covers one T cell receptor (beta chain) sequence. This entry is derived from a study of blood T cell repertoires in COVID-19. On the study more broadly: Samples representing acute and convalescent COVID-19 were sourced from the United States, Italy and Spain. T cells, B-cell-depleted T cells, or PBMCs provided the cDNA or gDNA that served as material.

CDR1 MDHEN and CDR2 SYDVKM come from the germline V gene. Trimming removed 6 bases from V and 0 bases from J, with 9 bases in between. The CDR3 has 14 residues. Profiled with immunoSEQ multiplex PCR; TCRdb holds only in-frame clones, not every one. Of a few hundred thousand clones listed, almost 90% are singletons. This clonotype was obtained from a woman aged 18-35 years with acute COVID-19. V usage is TRBV28 and J usage is TRBJ2-4; D may be TRBD1 (6 bases). Sequenced sample: PBMCs or T cells enriched from blood (not recorded which). In DNA, the CDR3 is TGTGCCAGCAGGACAGGTCTAGCCAAAAACATTCAGTACTTC. Translated: CASRTGLAKNIQYF.